The 25 T cell receptor beta chains below were found in one sample sequenced in a study of T cell repertoires in Merkel cell carcinoma (dated by TCRdb to between 2018 and 2020). To prepare the library, the immunoSEQ multiplex PCR assay was applied. TCRdb took this table from immuneACCESS and kept in-frame rearrangements with V and J called. Such tables lack part of the clones; where checked against another copy, unresolved V genes explain under half of the gap, and the rest is unexplained. The sample contains around 14,000 clones, 76% of them found a single time. Roughly 15% of the sample lies in the top ten. What was sequenced was tumor tissue. Receptors were obtained from an adult with Merkel cell carcinoma.

About this clone itself: Other DNA sequences in this specimen translate into the identical CDR3. V is TRBV19 and J is TRBJ1-1; D possibly corresponds to TRBD1 (5 bases). This CDR3 region has 14 residues. Trimming removed 7 bases from V and 5 bases from J, with 17 bases in between. Germline V CDR1 and CDR2: LNHDA, SQIVND (reference sequence). The CDR3 here is CASTWGRGGTEAFF. DNA of the CDR3: TGTGCCAGTACGTGGGGTCGGGGCGGGACTGAAGCTTTCTTT.

This chain connects TRBV12-5 to TRBJ2-5, with D tentatively TRBD2 (6 bases). CDR3 length: 13 residues. CDR1 is LGHNT, CDR2 FRNRAP, per germline. The CDR3, as DNA: TGTGCCAGCGGGTCGGCCGTCCAAGAGACCCAGTACTTC. Its protein product is CASGSAVQETQYF.

The chain recombines TRBV3-1 (or the pseudogene TRBV3-2) with TRBJ2-4; D unclear. The CDR3 is 15 amino acids. From germline, CDR1 is LGHDT and CDR2 YNNKEL (reference sequence). Deletions cut 3 bases from V and 0 bases from J, with 9 bases between. CDR3 region: CASSHRDGAKNIQYF. The CDR3 DNA sequence: TGTGCCAGCAGCCATAGGGATGGAGCCAAAAACATTCAGTACTTC.

The chain combines TRBV5-1 with TRBJ1-1; TRBD1 might be the D (6 bases). The germline CDR1 and CDR2 sequences are SGHRS and YFSETQ. Trimming took 6 bases from V and 0 from J, leaving 15 bases between them. This CDR3 has 15 residues. The CDR3 region has the DNA TGCGCCAGCACGAGGGGGGAGAGGATGAACACTGAAGCTTTCTTT. As protein: CASTRGERMNTEAFF.

V usage is TRBV4-1 and J usage is TRBJ2-7; 8 bases fit TRBD1. Trimming cost V 4 bases and J 3 bases; bases outside gene matches: 5. CDR3 length equals 14 residues. Germline V CDR1 and CDR2: MGHRA, YSYEKL. Here the CDR3 reads CASSPGQVFYEQYF. CDR3 in DNA: TGCGCCAGCAGCCCGGGACAGGTGTTCTACGAGCAGTACTTC.

This clone was detected a few times. The chain uses TRBV4-3 and TRBJ2-1, with D unclear. Per germline, CDR1 LGHNA and CDR2 YSLEER. The V gene lost 3 bases and the J gene lost 6 bases, with 15 bases spanning the gap. This CDR3 has 15 amino acids. In DNA form, the CDR3 reads TGCGCCAGCAGCCAGCAGCAATTTGTCCCCAATGAGCAGTTCTTC. This gives the protein CASSQQQFVPNEQFF.

The chain recombines TRBV5-5 with TRBJ2-5; D is undetermined. This CDR3 comprises 14 residues. V lost 2 bases and J lost 2, with 10 bases in between. CDR1 and CDR2 from the germline V gene are SGHKS and YYEKEE (reference sequence). CDR3 nucleotides: TGTGCCAGCAGCTTTGGCGGCAGGCAAGAGACCCAGTACTTC. It is translated as CASSFGGRQETQYF.

The V gene is TRBV18, the J gene TRBJ1-1, with no clear D. V gave up 6 bases and J gave up 2 bases, with 7 bases separating them. The CDR3 is 12 residues long. CDR1 and CDR2 (germline): KGHSH, LQKENI. The CDR3 DNA sequence: TGTGCCAGCTCCTCGATCAACACTGAAGCTTTCTTT. It encodes CASSSINTEAFF.

Written as DNA, the CDR3 is TGTGCCAGCAGTTTTAGCGGGAATCCCTACGAGCAGTACTTC. Translated, it gives CASSFSGNPYEQYF. V usage is TRBV27 and J usage is TRBJ2-7, with 8 bases fitting TRBD2. The germline CDR1 and CDR2 sequences are MNHEY and SMNVEV (reference sequence). The CDR3 has 14 amino acids. The trim removed 3 bases at V and 2 bases at J, leaving 3 bases unmatched.

The J gene is TRBJ2-2, the V gene TRBV7-6, with D unresolved. CDR1 is SGHVS, CDR2 FNYEAQ, per germline. The V end lost 1 base, the J end lost 3 bases, and 6 bases lay between the germline ends. There are 14 residues in the CDR3. CDR3 nucleotide sequence: TGTGCCAGCAGCTTAGAGGAATACACCGGGGAGCTGTTTTTT. It yields the protein CASSLEEYTGELFF.

This clone was seen once. The V and J genes are TRBV5-1 and TRBJ2-4; 7 bases are a match to TRBD1. Unmatched junction bases numbered 2, after V lost 0 bases and J lost 2 bases. CDR3 size: 15 residues. CDR1 and CDR2 (germline): SGHRS, YFSETQ. CDR3 coding DNA: TGCGCCAGCAGCTTGGAACAGGGGTCCAAAAACATTCAGTACTTC. Translating gives CASSLEQGSKNIQYF.

The genes are TRBV2 and TRBJ1-5, with D possibly being TRBD1 (6 bases). CDR3 length: 16 amino acids. Trimming cost V 5 bases and J 4 bases, with 18 bases left between them. The germline gives CDR1 SNHLY, CDR2 FYNNEI. In nucleotides, the CDR3 is TGTGCCAGCAGTTCCTCAGTGGGGGGCTGGAATCAGCCCCAGCATTTT. It codes for CASSSSVGGWNQPQHF.

This clone appeared a few times. V usage is TRBV5-4 and J usage is TRBJ2-1, with a possible D match to TRBD1 (6 bases). CDR1 SGHNT and CDR2 YYREEE come from the germline V gene (reference sequence). CDR3 length equals 15 residues. Trimming pared 4 bases from V and 0 bases from J, leaving 11 bases between. CDR3 nucleotide sequence: TGTGCCAGCAGCGGCTCAGGGGCCTCCTACAATGAGCAGTTCTTC. Translating it yields CASSGSGASYNEQFF.

The chain recombines TRBV19 with TRBJ2-7, with 7 bases identical to TRBD1. Germline lookup yields CDR1 LNHDA and CDR2 SQIVND (reference sequence). There are 16 residues in the CDR3. J was trimmed by 2 bases and V by 4 bases; bases with no gene match: 11. The DNA for the CDR3 is TGTGCCAGTAGTACTCTCGCGAGACAGGGCCCCTACGAGCAGTACTTC. Its protein product is CASSTLARQGPYEQYF.

The J gene is TRBJ2-3, the V gene TRBV5-6; 7 bases line up with TRBD2. Trimming cost V 0 bases and J 0 bases; bases outside gene matches: 10. Germline values: CDR1 SGHDT, CDR2 YYEEEE. CDR3 size: 18 residues. CDR3 sequence (DNA): TGTGCCAGCAGCTTGGATACTAGCGCGACTTCTAGCACAGATACGCAGTATTTT. Residues: CASSLDTSATSSTDTQYF.

V usage is TRBV27 and J usage is TRBJ2-7; 10 bases are a match to TRBD2. There are 15 residues in the CDR3. The ends lost 5 bases at V and 0 bases at J; junction bases unmatched: 4. CDR1 is MNHEY, CDR2 SMNVEV, per germline (reference sequence). CDR3 amino acids: CASSILAGVSYEQYF. CDR3 nucleotide sequence: TGTGCCAGCAGTATTCTAGCGGGGGTCTCCTACGAGCAGTACTTC.

The V and J genes are TRBV2 and TRBJ2-1; 7 nucleotides match TRBD2. CDR1 and CDR2 from the germline V gene are SNHLY and FYNNEI. The CDR3 covers 14 residues. After removal of 8 bases from V and 5 bases from J, the junction contained 9 bases not matched to a gene. The CDR3 sequence is CASQSAGVNNEQFF. DNA for the CDR3: TGTGCCAGCCAATCGGCGGGAGTAAACAATGAGCAGTTCTTC.

The J gene is TRBJ1-2, the V gene TRBV10-3, with D tentatively TRBD1 (6 bases). Germline V gives CDR1 ENHRY, CDR2 SYGVKD. Trimming took 6 bases from V and 7 from J, leaving 12 bases between them. CDR3 size: 12 residues. The CDR3 loop is CAISSEGVGYTF. The CDR3 DNA reads TGTGCCATCAGCAGTGAGGGGGTTGGCTACACCTTC.

The chain is built from TRBV30 and TRBJ2-6; 9 bases agree with TRBD1. CDR3 length: 15 residues. With 7 bases clipped from V and 2 bases from J, the junction kept 6 bases outside the gene matches. Germline V gene sequence: CDR1 GTSNPN, CDR2 SVGIG (reference sequence). CDR3 nucleotide sequence: TGTGCCTCGGGACAGGGCGACGCTGGGGCCAACGTCCTGACTTTC. Translating it yields CASGQGDAGANVLTF.

This chain uses TRBV7-8 with TRBJ1-6, with D perhaps matching TRBD1 (5 bases). V dropped 5 bases and J dropped 0 bases, with 14 bases sitting between them. Per the germline V gene, CDR1 is SGHVS and CDR2 is FQNEAQ. CDR3 length: 17 amino acids. The CDR3 DNA reads TGTGCCAGCAGCCCCGGGACGGTGAGCTCCTATAATTCACCCCTCCACTTT. It codes for CASSPGTVSSYNSPLHF.

The chain is built from TRBV19 and TRBJ2-7; weak D call: TRBD2 (5 bases). The CDR3 has 14 residues. Germline V lookup: CDR1 LNHDA, CDR2 SQIVND (reference sequence). Trimming removed 0 bases at V and 3 bases at J, with 9 bases between. The CDR3 loop reads CASSIEASSYEQYF. CDR3 sequence (DNA): TGTGCCAGTAGTATAGAGGCTAGCAGCTACGAGCAGTACTTC.

The CDR3 DNA follows: TGTGCCAGTAGTATATTCCTCGGACAGGGCGGGAATGAGCAGTTCTTC. Encoded protein: CASSIFLGQGGNEQFF. This chain links TRBV19 with TRBJ2-1; 8 bases align to TRBD1. V dropped 2 bases and J dropped 7; count of bases not matched to a gene: 10. The CDR3 totals 16 residues. Germline assignment: CDR1 LNHDA and CDR2 SQIVND (reference sequence).

With regard to this clone: One end of the junction varies from germline; a read error may be responsible. The chain employs TRBV15 and TRBJ2-1, with D perhaps given as TRBD1 or TRBD2 (5 bases each). The CDR3 runs 14 residues. Germline CDR1 and CDR2: LNHNV and YYDKDF (reference sequence). This CDR3 reads CATSSGPAYNEQFF. CDR3 nucleotide sequence: TGTGCCACCAGCTCGGGACCAGCCTATAATGAGCAGTTCTTC.

This clone has a single count. The chain carries TRBV5-1 and TRBJ1-6; 8 bases match TRBD1. There are 14 residues in the CDR3. Germline V gives CDR1 SGHRS, CDR2 YFSETQ. The trim removed 4 bases at V and 7 bases at J, leaving 4 bases unmatched. The CDR3 bases are TGCGCCAGCAGCCAAGGACAGGGCAATTCACCCCTCCACTTT. Its protein is CASSQGQGNSPLHF.

The chain uses TRBV4-1 and TRBJ1-1, with a weak D call TRBD1 (5 bases). The germline CDR1 and CDR2 sequences are MGHRA and YSYEKL. V was cut by 4 bases and J by 7 bases, with 16 bases left in between. This CDR3 has 14 residues. Here the CDR3 reads CASSRSTAADEAFF. DNA for the CDR3: TGCGCCAGCAGCCGCTCGACAGCTGCGGATGAAGCTTTCTTT.